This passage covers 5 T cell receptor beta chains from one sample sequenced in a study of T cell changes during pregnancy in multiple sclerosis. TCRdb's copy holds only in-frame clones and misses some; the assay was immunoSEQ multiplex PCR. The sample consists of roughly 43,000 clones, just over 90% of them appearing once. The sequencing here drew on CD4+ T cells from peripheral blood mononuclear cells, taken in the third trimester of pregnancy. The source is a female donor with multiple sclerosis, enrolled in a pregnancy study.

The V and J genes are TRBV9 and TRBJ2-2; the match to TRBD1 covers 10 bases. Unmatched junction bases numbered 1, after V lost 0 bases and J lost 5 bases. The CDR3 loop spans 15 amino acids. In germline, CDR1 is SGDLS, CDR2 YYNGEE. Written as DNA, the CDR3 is TGTGCCAGCAGCGTAGAGGGACAGGGGACCGGGGAGCTGTTTTTT. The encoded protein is CASSVEGQGTGELFF.

The CDR3 sequence: CASSTPGEEDGYEQYF. The CDR3 bases are TGTGCCAGCAGCACACCTGGGGAGGAAGACGGCTACGAGCAGTACTTC. The V call is TRBV21-1, the J call TRBJ2-7; the table gives TRBD2 as D, unverified against the DNA. TRBV21-1 represents a pseudogene. The CDR3 contains 16 residues.

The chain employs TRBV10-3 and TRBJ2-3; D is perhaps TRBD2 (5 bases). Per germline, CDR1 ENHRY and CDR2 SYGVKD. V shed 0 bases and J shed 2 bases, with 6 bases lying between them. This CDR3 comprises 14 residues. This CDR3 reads CAISESRDTDTQYF. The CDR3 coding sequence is TGTGCCATCAGTGAGTCACGGGACACAGATACGCAGTATTTT.

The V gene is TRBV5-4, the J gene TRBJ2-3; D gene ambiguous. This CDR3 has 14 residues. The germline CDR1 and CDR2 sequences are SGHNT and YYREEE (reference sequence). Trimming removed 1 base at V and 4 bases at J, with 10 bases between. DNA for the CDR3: TGTGCCAGCAGCTTGAAGGAGCTGGCAGATACGCAGTATTTT. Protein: CASSLKELADTQYF.

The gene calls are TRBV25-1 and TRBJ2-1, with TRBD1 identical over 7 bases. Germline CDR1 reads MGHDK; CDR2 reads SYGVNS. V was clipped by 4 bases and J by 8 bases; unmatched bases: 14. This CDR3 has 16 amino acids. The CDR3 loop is CASSGKEQGWIDEQFF. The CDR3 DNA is TGTGCCAGCAGTGGAAAGGAACAGGGGTGGATTGATGAGCAGTTCTTC. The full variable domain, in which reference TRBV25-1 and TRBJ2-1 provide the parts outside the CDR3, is EADIYQTPRYLVIGTGKKITLECSQTMGHDKMYWYQQDPGMELHLIHYSYGVNSTEKGDLSSESTVSRIRTEHFPLTLESARPSHTSQYLCASSGKEQGWIDEQFFGPGTRLTVL.